This T cell receptor beta chain was recovered during a study of T cell repertoires in ileal Crohn's disease. About the research overall: Operated complications were stricturing disease (roughly 61%) and penetrating disease (around 39%).

The method was immunoSEQ multiplex PCR; TCRdb's version includes in-frame clones alone and lacks a portion of them. The sample has 7,000 or so clones, about 74% seen once. Documented time point: proximal margin of the surgical specimen (macroscopically non-inflamed). Worth noting for this clone: Its antigen is still unknown.

Findings and caveats of the study: Compared with CD4 T cells, sorted CD8 cells carried more expanded clones. Compared with non-smokers, active smokers at surgery showed more clonal expansions.

The CDR3 loop spans 14 amino acids. Trimming cost V 6 bases and J 10 bases; bases outside gene matches: 8. The germline V gene has CDR1 SNHLY and CDR2 FYNNEI. The sequence derives from an adult with Crohn's disease. The chain has TRBV2 and TRBJ2-1; 11 nucleotides align to TRBD2. The source material was ileal tissue. The CDR3 here is CASRMGTSGPEQFF. Here the CDR3 DNA reads TGTGCCAGCAGAATGGGGACTAGCGGACCGGAGCAGTTCTTC. Full variable domain (missing parts from reference TRBV2 and TRBJ2-1): EPEVTQTPSHQVTQMGQEVILRCVPISNHLYFYWYRQILGQKVEFLVSFYNNEISEKSEIFDDQFSVERPDGSNFTLKIRSTKLEDSAMYFCASRMGTSGPEQFFGPGTRLTVL.